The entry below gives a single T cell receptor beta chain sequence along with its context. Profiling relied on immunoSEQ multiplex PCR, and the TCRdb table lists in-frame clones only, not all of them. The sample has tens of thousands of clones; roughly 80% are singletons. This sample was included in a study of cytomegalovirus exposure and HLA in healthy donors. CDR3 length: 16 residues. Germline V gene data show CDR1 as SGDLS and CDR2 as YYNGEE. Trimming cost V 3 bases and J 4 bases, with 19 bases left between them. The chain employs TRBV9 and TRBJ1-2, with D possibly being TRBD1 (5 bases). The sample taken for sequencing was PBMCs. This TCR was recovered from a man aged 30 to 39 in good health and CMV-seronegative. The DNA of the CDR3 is TGTGCCAGCAGCGAAGAGGCAGGGCCCCGAGTCTATGGCTACACCTTC. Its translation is CASSEEAGPRVYGYTF.